This T cell receptor beta chain was profiled in a study of blood T cell repertoires in COVID-19. Background on the study: COVID-19 samples from acute and convalescent phases originated in the United States, Italy and Spain. T cells, B-cell-depleted T cells, or PBMCs supplied cDNA or gDNA.

Authors' methods: Reference gene primer amplification yielded estimated nucleated cell counts. The assay was immunoSEQ multiplex PCR, and TCRdb's table has in-frame clones only and misses some. V, J and clone size reflect that table, while D and trimming were determined from the DNA. The sample holds about 240,000 clones, about 82% seen once. Sequenced: peripheral blood. This receptor was taken from a man between 45 and 60 years old with COVID-19, enrolled during active disease.

CDR3 in DNA: TGTGCCAGCAGTGGACGGACTAGCGGTACAGATACGCAGTATTTT. Protein sequence: CASSGRTSGTDTQYF. The chain combines TRBV2 with TRBJ2-3, with 10 bases matching TRBD2. Germline V CDR1 and CDR2: SNHLY, FYNNEI. CDR3 length equals 15 residues. The trim removed 4 bases at V and 3 bases at J, leaving 4 bases unmatched.